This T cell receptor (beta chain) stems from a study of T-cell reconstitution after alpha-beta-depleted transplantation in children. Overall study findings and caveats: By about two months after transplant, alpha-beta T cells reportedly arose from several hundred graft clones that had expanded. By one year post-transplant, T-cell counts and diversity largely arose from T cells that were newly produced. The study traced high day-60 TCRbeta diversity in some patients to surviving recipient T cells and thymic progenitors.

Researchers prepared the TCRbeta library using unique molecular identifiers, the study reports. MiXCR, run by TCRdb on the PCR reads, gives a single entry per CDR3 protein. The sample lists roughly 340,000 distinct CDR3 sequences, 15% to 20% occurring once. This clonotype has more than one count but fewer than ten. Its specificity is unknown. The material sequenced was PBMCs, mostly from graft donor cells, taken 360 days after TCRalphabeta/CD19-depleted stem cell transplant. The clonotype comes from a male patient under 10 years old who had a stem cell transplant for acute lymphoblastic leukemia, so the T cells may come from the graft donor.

The DNA of the CDR3 is TGCGCCAGCAGCCCCGGCGGTAACTATGGCTACACCTTC. Its translation is CASSPGGNYGYTF. V and J are TRBV5-1 and TRBJ1-2; D ambiguous. The V end was cut by 4 bases, the J end by 1 base, with 8 bases between. Germline-derived CDR1 and CDR2 are SGHRS and YFSETQ. The CDR3 is 13 amino acids. The full variable domain, its missing parts supplied by reference TRBV5-1 and TRBJ1-2, is KAGVTQTPRYLIKTRGQQVTLSCSPISGHRSVSWYQQTPGQGLQFLFEYFSETQRNKGNFPGRFSGRQFSNSRSEMNVSTLELGDSALYLCASSPGGNYGYTFGSGTRLTVV.